The 13 T cell receptor beta chains listed next were all sequenced from one sample in a study of cytomegalovirus exposure and HLA in healthy donors. The PCR employed 60 Vbeta primers together with 13 Jbeta primers. Repertoires were generated with immunoSEQ multiplex PCR, while TCRdb's copy carries only in-frame clones and drops some. The repertoire holds approximately 90,000 clones, with around 77% as singletons. The sample taken for sequencing was PBMCs. Receptor source: a boy aged 5 to 17 in good health and CMV-seronegative.

This clone was counted between two and nine times. The chain recombines TRBV6-5 with TRBJ1-4; D is unresolved. V was pared by 6 bases and J by 11 bases, with 19 bases between. The CDR3 runs 14 residues. CDR1 is MNHEY, CDR2 SVGAGI, per germline. The CDR3 DNA reads TGTGCCAGCAGCTTAGATCACCCCAACCTTAAACTGTTTTTT. It codes for CASSLDHPNLKLFF.

The genes are TRBV19 and TRBJ1-2; TRBD1 matches at 7 bases. Germline V gives CDR1 LNHDA, CDR2 SQIVND (reference sequence). V lost 5 bases to trimming and J lost 0 bases; unmatched junction nucleotides: 6. CDR3 length: 15 residues. The CDR3 reads CASSVGTASNYGYTF. DNA of the CDR3: TGTGCCAGTAGTGTAGGGACAGCCTCTAACTATGGCTACACCTTC.

This rearrangement joins TRBV5-8 to TRBJ2-1; D ambiguous. The V gene's germline CDR1 is SGHTS and CDR2 YDEGEE. V lost 7 bases to trimming and J lost 0 bases, with 20 bases between them. The CDR3 consists of 17 residues. The CDR3 region is CASSSARWIPSYNEQFF. The DNA of the CDR3 is TGTGCCAGCTCATCGGCGAGGTGGATTCCCTCCTACAATGAGCAGTTCTTC.

The V and J genes are TRBV5-4 and TRBJ1-4, with D tentatively TRBD1 (6 bases). The V and J ends lost 0 bases and 5 bases respectively, with 11 bases between them. CDR1 is SGHNT and CDR2 is YYREEE in the germline V gene (reference sequence). The CDR3 totals 15 residues. The CDR3 DNA is TGTGCCAGCAGCTTGGGTGGGCAGGGGAATGAAAAACTGTTTTTT. Translation: CASSLGGQGNEKLFF.

The chain joins TRBV9 to TRBJ2-7; possible D gene TRBD1, 6 bases. Trimming cost V 4 bases and J 1 base, with 15 bases left between them. Germline-derived CDR1 and CDR2 are SGDLS and YYNGEE. The CDR3 extends over 15 amino acids. CDR3 protein: CASSQGSGSSYEQYF. The CDR3 nucleotides read TGTGCCAGCAGCCAGGGGTCAGGCTCATCCTACGAGCAGTACTTC.

J is TRBJ2-3 and V is TRBV29-1; 8 bases align to TRBD2. CDR1 and CDR2 from the germline V gene are SQVTM and ANQGSEA. V lost 6 bases and J lost 3; bases outside the gene matches: 5. CDR3 length: 13 residues. The CDR3 sequence is CSVSGSATDTQYF. Written as DNA, the CDR3 is TGCAGCGTCAGCGGGAGTGCGACAGATACGCAGTATTTT.

This chain uses TRBV30 with TRBJ1-1, with a tentative D call TRBD1 (6 bases). CDR3 length: 14 residues. V lost 0 bases, J lost 1 base, and 9 bases lay in between. Looked up from germline, CDR1 is GTSNPN and CDR2 is SVGIG (reference sequence). The CDR3, as DNA: TGTGCCTGGAGTGTACGGGGGGCGAACACTGAAGCTTTCTTT. Its translation: CAWSVRGANTEAFF.

V gene TRBV30 combines with J gene TRBJ1-6; 7 nucleotides line up with TRBD1. Germline V lookup: CDR1 GTSNPN, CDR2 SVGIG (reference sequence). The V and J ends lost 8 bases and 6 bases, in that order; junction bases with no gene match: 10. The CDR3 is made up of 14 amino acids. This chain's CDR3 is CAGGTALLNSPLHF. The CDR3 bases are TGTGCCGGCGGGACAGCCTTGCTTAATTCACCCCTCCACTTT. Based on the CDR3 plus reference TRBV30 and TRBJ1-6, the full variable domain is SQTIHQWPATLVQPVGSPLSLECTVEGTSNPNLYWYRQAAGRGLQLLFYSVGIGQISSEVPQNLSASRPQDRQFILSSKKLLLSDSGFYLCAGGTALLNSPLHFGNGTRLTVT.

This chain links TRBV7-3 with TRBJ2-1, with D perhaps matching TRBD1 (6 bases). CDR1 is SGHTA and CDR2 is FQGTGA in the germline V gene. This CDR3 comprises 12 residues. The V end lost 5 bases, the J end lost 11 bases, and 13 bases lay between the germline ends. CDR3 nucleotide sequence: TGTGCCAGCAGCCCCGGGACACAACAGCAGTTCTTC. Translation gives CASSPGTQQQFF.

This chain connects TRBV29-1 to TRBJ1-1; possible D gene TRBD1, 6 bases. V shed 4 bases and J shed 1 base, with 7 bases lying between them. The CDR3 has 12 residues. Germline V CDR1 and CDR2: SQVTM, ANQGSEA. CDR3 DNA sequence: TGCAGCGTTGTAGGGGGGAACACTGAAGCTTTCTTT. It specifies CSVVGGNTEAFF.

This clone was detected only a few times. The rearrangement uses TRBV19 and TRBJ2-1; D perhaps matches TRBD2 (6 bases). CDR1 is LNHDA, CDR2 SQIVND, per germline (reference sequence). V was cut by 11 bases and J by 3 bases, with 14 bases left in between. The CDR3 is 13 residues long. The CDR3 loop is CAVSWRDYNEQFF. CDR3 coding DNA: TGTGCCGTATCCTGGAGGGACTACAATGAGCAGTTCTTC.

V gene TRBV25-1 combines with J gene TRBJ1-5, with a possible D match to TRBD1 (6 bases). The CDR3 has 14 amino acids. Per the germline V gene, CDR1 is MGHDK and CDR2 is SYGVNS. Trimming left V 5 bases short and J 1 base short, with 9 bases between. This chain's CDR3 is CASSYRESNQPQHF. CDR3 nucleotide sequence: TGTGCCAGCAGTTACAGGGAAAGCAATCAGCCCCAGCATTTT.

The V and J genes are TRBV5-8 and TRBJ2-7; tentatively, D is TRBD1 (5 bases). This CDR3 contains 13 residues. Per germline, CDR1 SGHTS and CDR2 YDEGEE. V lost 1 base, J lost 5 bases, and 10 bases lay in between. DNA for the CDR3: TGTGCCAGCAGCTTGCAGGGTGGCGACGAGCAGTACTTC. As protein: CASSLQGGDEQYF.